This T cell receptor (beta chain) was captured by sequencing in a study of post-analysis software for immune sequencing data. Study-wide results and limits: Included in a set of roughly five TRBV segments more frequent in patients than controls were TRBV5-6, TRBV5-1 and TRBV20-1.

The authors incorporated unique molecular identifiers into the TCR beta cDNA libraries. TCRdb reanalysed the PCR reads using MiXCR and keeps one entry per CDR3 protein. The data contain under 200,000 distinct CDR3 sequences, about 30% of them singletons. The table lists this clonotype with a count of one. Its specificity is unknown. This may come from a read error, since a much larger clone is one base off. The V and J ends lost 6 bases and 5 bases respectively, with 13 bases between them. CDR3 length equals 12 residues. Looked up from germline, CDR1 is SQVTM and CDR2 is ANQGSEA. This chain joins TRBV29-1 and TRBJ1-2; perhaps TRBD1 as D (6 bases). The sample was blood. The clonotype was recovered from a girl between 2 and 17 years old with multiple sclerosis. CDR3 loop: CSVGGQRYGYTF. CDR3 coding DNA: TGCAGCGTCGGGGGACAAAGGTATGGCTACACCTTC.